These T cell receptor beta chains were read from a single sample in a study of CD8 T cells in ankylosing spondylitis. TCRdb called the 5' RACE reads again in MiXCR, with one record for every CDR3 protein. Among some 220,000 distinct CDR3 sequences listed, about 7% were seen once. The sample consisted of blood, either unsorted or a sorted T cell fraction (not recorded which). The receptors stem from a male donor with ankylosing spondylitis. Both conserved end residues are part of each CDR3.

j_call,v_call,cdr3_aa
TRBJ2-4,TRBV12-3/TRBV12-4,CASSFSRGGIQYF
TRBJ2-7,TRBV15,CATSTSGSPHEQYF
TRBJ1-1,TRBV9,CASSDPNGAEAFF
TRBJ1-1,TRBV29-1,CSVAGGKAFF
TRBJ1-3,TRBV10-3,CAIAPTSRNTIYF
TRBJ1-1,TRBV7-8,CASSLGWTGGLNTEAFF
TRBJ2-3,TRBV20-1,CSAPFYLAGGLTDTQYF
TRBJ1-2,TRBV7-3,CASSPTGGSGYTF
TRBJ2-2,TRBV7-8,CASSQDRGTGELFF
TRBJ2-2,TRBV20-1,CCARGLSGRAWAGELFF
TRBJ1-1,TRBV12-3/TRBV12-4,CASSFFSTEAFF
TRBJ2-1,TRBV9,CASSVASGLAGGRLREYEQFF
TRBJ2-4,TRBV7-8,CASSLLQAKNIQYF
TRBJ2-3,TRBV5-1,CASSPRLAGRTDTQYF
TRBJ2-2,TRBV4-2,CASSQDRTFTGELFF
TRBJ1-1,TRBV27,CATGIAGSNTEAFF
TRBJ2-7,TRBV11-2,CASSLGYRANYEQYF
TRBJ1-5,TRBV6-1,CASSEGAGGNQPQHF
TRBJ2-5,TRBV28,CASNPGQGETQYF
TRBJ2-1,TRBV20-1,CSARDRTGGRLREQFF
TRBJ1-2,TRBV11-2,CASSLGTALYGYTF
TRBJ2-1,TRBV9,CASSPEGGPWDEQFF
TRBJ1-4,TRBV5-1,CASSSDGRTNEKLFF
TRBJ2-7,TRBV27,CASGPRYEQYF
TRBJ2-2,TRBV4-3,CASSPTDRGENTGELFF
TRBJ2-2,TRBV20-1,CCARYGVSYANTGELFF
TRBJ2-3,TRBV5-8,CASSSGLANTDTQYF
TRBJ2-7,TRBV30,CAWSVSSSYEQYF
TRBJ1-2,TRBV27,CASSSGQSRGYTF
TRBJ1-1,TRBV27,CASSSGPGGYTEAFF
TRBJ2-3,TRBV18,CASSSTARSTDTQYF
TRBJ2-1,TRBV4-3,CASSQRASGNNEQFF
TRBJ1-1,TRBV18,CASSPRDRGRNTEAFF
TRBJ1-2,TRBV14,CASRPRGSGYGYTF
TRBJ2-7,TRBV21-1,CASGQFGTSRNYEQYF
TRBJ2-1,TRBV7-8,CASSSWTSGADNEQFF
TRBJ1-1,TRBV11-2,CASSLDMAVNTEAFF
TRBJ2-7,TRBV28,CASSFSGVTTIYEQYF
TRBJ2-1,TRBV6-2/TRBV6-3,CASTLAGNGEQFF
TRBJ1-2,TRBV5-1,CASSLITGDYGYTF
TRBJ1-4,TRBV11-1,CASSLARGGLGEKLFF
TRBJ2-3,TRBV24-1,CATSDSRATFLDTQYF
TRBJ1-2,TRBV7-6,CASSAPGQGSYGYTF
TRBJ1-1,TRBV27,CASSFGTITEAFF
TRBJ1-4,TRBV4-3,CASSQDRFGGYEKLFF
TRBJ2-1,TRBV7-9,CASSPRTGKKDYNEQFF
TRBJ1-5,TRBV27,CASSFSQGEGFPEPQHF
TRBJ2-1,TRBV20-1,CSANLAGAYNEQFF
TRBJ2-1,TRBV3-1,CASSQVPLRRGGLNEQFF
TRBJ2-5,TRBV10-3,CAIANRQETQYF
TRBJ2-7,TRBV9,CASSSRTGSSGDYEQYF
TRBJ2-1,TRBV4-3,CASSQDPSGLSSYNEQFF
TRBJ2-7,TRBV7-2,CASSPDGGADEQYF
TRBJ2-1,TRBV7-9,CASSLTLSSYNEQFF
TRBJ2-5,TRBV6-2/TRBV6-3,CASSYSGRAGTQYF
TRBJ2-7,TRBV24-1,CATSEGYEQYF
TRBJ2-2,TRBV5-4,CASSWDYFPGELFF
TRBJ2-5,TRBV27,CASSPDRQETQYF
TRBJ2-7,TRBV20-1,CSAGGDDSYEQYF
TRBJ2-1,TRBV5-1,CASSYTVSGVNEQFF